The present TCR beta chain was sequenced within a study of cytomegalovirus exposure and HLA in healthy donors. The study's findings and limits: Sequencing probably produced one cluster of sequence variants that were highly shared. Association of 16,951 TCR beta sequences with HLA alleles was found at 0.05 false discovery rate in a later analysis.

Of note for this clone: Its matching antigen is unknown.

CDR3 length equals 16 residues. Both 60 Vbeta primers and 13 Jbeta primers went into the PCR. Clones were sequenced by immunoSEQ multiplex PCR, and TCRdb holds only the in-frame ones, with some missing. This sample's table has 80,000 or so clones. At the time of sampling, donors were nominally healthy, though unrecorded immune exposures were likely. The receptor was derived from a woman aged 30 to 39 in good health and CMV-seronegative. The chain carries TRBV21-1 and TRBJ1-2. TRBV21-1 represents a pseudogene. Sequencing was done on a sample of PBMCs. CDR3 bases: TGTGCCAGCAGCAAAGCGCGGAGGGCCAACTCCTATGGCTACACCTTC. As protein: CASSKARRANSYGYTF.